These 13 T cell receptor beta chains were sequenced from one sample in a study of shared clonotypes between healthy human individuals. Here immunoSEQ multiplex PCR was the method, and the copy in TCRdb shows in-frame clones only, minus some. Here the sample spans under 2.5 million clones, under 95% being singletons. The sequenced material came from naive CD4+ T cells from PBMCs. As to subset: CD45RA+ positively selected. The receptors stem from a man younger than 35 in good health. Some clones in this sample may be carry-over from other donors' samples.

The rearrangement uses TRBV19 and TRBJ2-6, with 10 positions matching TRBD1. The CDR3 sequence is 17 residues long. The germline V gene has CDR1 LNHDA and CDR2 SQIVND (reference sequence). J gave up 1 base and V 5 bases, and 5 bases lay outside the gene matches. CDR3 amino acids: CASSAGDRGSGANVLTF. CDR3 DNA sequence: TGTGCCAGTAGTGCTGGGGACAGGGGATCTGGGGCCAACGTCCTGACTTTC. Full variable domain (rest looked up from reference TRBV19 and TRBJ2-6): DGGITQSPKYLFRKEGQNVTLSCEQNLNHDAMYWYRQDPGQGLRLIYYSQIVNDFQKGDIAEGYSVSREKKESFPLTVTSAQKNPTAFYLCASSAGDRGSGANVLTFGAGSRLTVL.

As DNA, the CDR3 is TGTGCCAGCAGCCGCCTAGCGGGAGGGTTGACAGATACGCAGTATTTT. This encodes CASSRLAGGLTDTQYF. The rearrangement joins TRBV11-2 to TRBJ2-3; 12 bases line up with TRBD2. Germline V lookup: CDR1 SGHAT, CDR2 FQNNGV. This CDR3 spans 16 amino acids. With V trimmed by 5 bases and J by 3 bases, 6 bases remained unmatched.

The J gene is TRBJ2-7, the V gene TRBV5-1, with TRBD2 as a possible D gene (7 bases). The CDR3 runs 15 residues. The germline gives CDR1 SGHRS, CDR2 YFSETQ. Between the trimmed V and J ends, which lost 4 bases and 2 bases, there was a span of 16 bases. CDR3 in amino acids: CASSHGGPEPYEQYF. DNA for the CDR3: TGCGCCAGCAGCCACGGGGGGCCGGAACCCTACGAGCAGTACTTC. The whole variable domain, remainder taken from reference TRBV5-1 and TRBJ2-7, is KAGVTQTPRYLIKTRGQQVTLSCSPISGHRSVSWYQQTPGQGLQFLFEYFSETQRNKGNFPGRFSGRQFSNSRSEMNVSTLELGDSALYLCASSHGGPEPYEQYFGPGTRLTVT.

About this clone itself: Other DNA sequences in this specimen translate into the identical CDR3. This sequence joins TRBV5-1 and TRBJ2-1; weak D call: TRBD2 (5 bases). V was trimmed by 6 bases and J by 0 bases, leaving 13 bases between them. There are 15 residues in the CDR3. Per germline, CDR1 SGHRS and CDR2 YFSETQ. DNA of the CDR3: TGCGCCAGCACCTGGGGTGGGAGCTCCTACAATGAGCAGTTCTTC. Translated, it gives CASTWGGSSYNEQFF. Full variable domain (rest looked up from reference TRBV5-1 and TRBJ2-1): KAGVTQTPRYLIKTRGQQVTLSCSPISGHRSVSWYQQTPGQGLQFLFEYFSETQRNKGNFPGRFSGRQFSNSRSEMNVSTLELGDSALYLCASTWGGSSYNEQFFGPGTRLTVL.

The rearrangement joins TRBV18 to TRBJ2-1; 10 bases match TRBD1. J was trimmed by 5 bases and V by 6 bases; bases with no gene match: 7. The CDR3 extends over 15 amino acids. The germline V gene has CDR1 KGHSH and CDR2 LQKENI. CDR3 loop: CASSPRDRGNNEQFF. CDR3 nucleotides: TGTGCCAGCTCTCCCCGGGACAGGGGAAACAATGAGCAGTTCTTC. The whole variable domain, remainder taken from reference TRBV18 and TRBJ2-1, is NAGVMQNPRHLVRRRGQEARLRCSPMKGHSHVYWYRQLPEEGLKFMVYLQKENIIDESGMPKERFSAEFPKEGPSILRIQQVVRGDSAAYFCASSPRDRGNNEQFFGPGTRLTVL.

V gene TRBV11-1 combines with J gene TRBJ2-7; 8 positions match TRBD2. The length of the CDR3 is 15 residues. J lost 1 base, V lost 2 bases, and 4 bases had no gene match. The germline CDR1 and CDR2 sequences are SGHAT and FQDESV (reference sequence). The CDR3 loop reads CASSLRLAGSYEQYF. The CDR3, as DNA: TGTGCCAGCAGCTTACGGCTAGCGGGTTCCTACGAGCAGTACTTC. The complete variable domain, with remaining parts taken from reference TRBV11-1 and TRBJ2-7, reads EAEVAQSPRYKITEKSQAVAFWCDPISGHATLYWYRQILGQGPELLVQFQDESVVDDSQLPKDRFSAERLKGVDSTLKIQPAELGDSAMYLCASSLRLAGSYEQYFGPGTRLTVT.

V gene TRBV7-2 combines with J gene TRBJ2-7; 7 nucleotides align to TRBD2. Germline CDR1 SGHTA, CDR2 FQGNSA. Trimming took 4 bases from V and 5 from J; bases not matched to a gene: 14. The CDR3 is made up of 16 amino acids. The chain's CDR3 is CASSSYRGGSGHEQYF. Written as DNA, the CDR3 is TGTGCCAGCAGCTCCTACCGGGGCGGGAGTGGCCACGAGCAGTACTTC.

The chain recombines TRBV29-1 with TRBJ2-3; D is unclear. V shed 7 bases and J shed 2 bases, with 10 bases lying between them. CDR1 SQVTM and CDR2 ANQGSEA come from the germline V gene. CDR3 size: 12 residues. Here the CDR3 DNA reads TGCAGCGGGGCCGTTCACACAGATACGCAGTATTTT. Its translation is CSGAVHTDTQYF.

The CDR3 region has the DNA TGTGCCAGCAGTGGCCTAAACAGGGGGGACACTGAAGCTTTCTTT. It is translated as CASSGLNRGDTEAFF. The chain couples TRBV6-1 to TRBJ1-1, with 8 nucleotides matching TRBD1. The J segment lost 3 bases and the V segment lost 4 bases, leaving 7 bases of the junction unmatched. Germline loops: CDR1 MNHNS, CDR2 SASEGT. The CDR3 contains 15 residues.

This chain connects TRBV2 to TRBJ1-5; D uncertain. The CDR3 has 16 amino acids. CDR1 and CDR2 from the germline V gene are SNHLY and FYNNEI. Trimming shortened V by 3 bases and J by 0 bases, and 12 bases separated the two germline ends. The CDR3 nucleotides read TGTGCCAGCAGTGAGCGGACCTTTTATAGCAATCAGCCCCAGCATTTT. This codes for CASSERTFYSNQPQHF.

The chain links TRBV6-5 to TRBJ1-4, with a tentative D call TRBD1 (6 bases). Germline V CDR1 and CDR2: MNHEY, SVGAGI. Trimming pared 6 bases from V and 6 bases from J, leaving 17 bases between. The CDR3 covers 15 residues. CDR3 amino acids: CASRPRGHNYEKLFF. The CDR3 DNA reads as TGTGCCAGCAGGCCGCGGGGGCACAATTATGAAAAACTGTTTTTT.

The CDR3 is CASSSQGGNTEAFF. The CDR3 region has the DNA TGTGCCAGCAGCTCCCAGGGGGGGAACACTGAAGCTTTCTTT. V is TRBV5-5 and J is TRBJ1-1, with 7 bases matching TRBD1. Per germline, CDR1 SGHKS and CDR2 YYEKEE (reference sequence). V was pared by 3 bases and J by 1 base, with 3 bases of the junction left unmatched. CDR3 length: 14 residues.

This clone was detected only once. Distinct nucleotide sequences in the sample also encode this CDR3. The J gene is TRBJ1-1, the V gene TRBV30, with D hard to call. The V and J ends lost 0 bases and 0 bases respectively, with 5 bases between them. This CDR3 has 13 amino acids. Germline lookup yields CDR1 GTSNPN and CDR2 SVGIG (reference sequence). CDR3 coding DNA: TGTGCCTGGAGTGTAGGCATGAACACTGAAGCTTTCTTT. It codes for CAWSVGMNTEAFF. Using reference TRBV30 and TRBJ1-1 for the parts outside the CDR3, the full variable domain is SQTIHQWPATLVQPVGSPLSLECTVEGTSNPNLYWYRQAAGRGLQLLFYSVGIGQISSEVPQNLSASRPQDRQFILSSKKLLLSDSGFYLCAWSVGMNTEAFFGQGTRLTVV.